This TCR beta chain stems from a study of response to subunit inactivated influenza vaccine (dated by TCRdb to the late 2010s). Study-wide context: To follow how T cells responded to a trivalent subunit inactivated influenza vaccine, the researchers relied on deep quantitative profiling of the T cell receptor repertoire.

Of note for this clonotype: Its specific antigen is unknown. No per-base quality is available; no much larger clone lies one base away.

Results the study describes overall, beyond this receptor: According to the authors, only a limited number of new T cells may be recruited by each seasonal influenza vaccination.

Libraries were constructed by RT-PCR. The reads were generated on an Illumina HiSeq 2500. TCRdb ran its own pipeline on the public reads, namely fastp trimming at Q25 and MiXCR clone calling, and kept in-frame beta chains. Each entry merges the rows of one CDR3 protein and shows their most common DNA and genes. The sample table shows 700,000 to 800,000 distinct CDR3 sequences, and 18% are seen once. The ten largest clones represent roughly a tenth of the sample. Compared with germline, V lacks 6 bases and J lacks 6 bases; bases without a gene match: 7. The CDR3, cysteine through phenylalanine, is 15 amino acids long. CDR3 DNA only is kept here, 45 bases in frame from base 1. CDR1 DFQATT and CDR2 SNEGSKA are derived from the germline V gene (reference sequence).

The clonotype originates from a man aged 45-65 years who received an inactivated influenza vaccine. Donor details come from another sample of the same person, matched by shared clones. The chain was built from TRBV20-1 and TRBJ2-1; TRBD2 agrees with 14 junctional bases. The sample was PBMCs from blood, taken approximately 5 days after vaccination. The CDR3 in this case is CSAGTSGSSGNEQFF. The DNA sequence is as follows: TGCAGTGCCGGGACTAGCGGGAGTTCCGGCAATGAGCAGTTCTTC.